This T cell receptor beta chain was sequenced in a study of early T cells in non-severe SARS-CoV-2 infection. In the study overall: Whole-blood bulk RNA, unsorted, was sequenced, and chains were unpaired.

Of note for this clonotype: Its antigen is as yet unknown.

Attachment of unique molecular identifiers was made to individual cDNA molecules. Via MiXCR, TCRdb re-called the 5' RACE reads, giving one row per CDR3 protein. The sample records tens of thousands of distinct CDR3 sequences, less than 5% being singletons. The CDR3 is 11 residues long. Germline V gene sequence: CDR1 DFQATT, CDR2 SNEGSKA (reference sequence). The ends were cut back, 0 bases at V and 9 bases at J, with 6 bases in the middle. Study outcomes and limitations: Matching against VDJdb likely underestimated virus-specific expansions, favoring anti-spike CD8.

Sequences were obtained from whole blood. The chain is built from TRBV20-1 and TRBJ2-1, with D perhaps matching TRBD1 (5 bases). This TCR derives from an adult who was a healthcare worker with PCR-confirmed SARS-CoV-2 infection or an uninfected control (not recorded which). CDR3: CSARDRGEQFF. The CDR3 nucleotides are TGCAGTGCTAGAGATAGGGGTGAGCAGTTCTTC.